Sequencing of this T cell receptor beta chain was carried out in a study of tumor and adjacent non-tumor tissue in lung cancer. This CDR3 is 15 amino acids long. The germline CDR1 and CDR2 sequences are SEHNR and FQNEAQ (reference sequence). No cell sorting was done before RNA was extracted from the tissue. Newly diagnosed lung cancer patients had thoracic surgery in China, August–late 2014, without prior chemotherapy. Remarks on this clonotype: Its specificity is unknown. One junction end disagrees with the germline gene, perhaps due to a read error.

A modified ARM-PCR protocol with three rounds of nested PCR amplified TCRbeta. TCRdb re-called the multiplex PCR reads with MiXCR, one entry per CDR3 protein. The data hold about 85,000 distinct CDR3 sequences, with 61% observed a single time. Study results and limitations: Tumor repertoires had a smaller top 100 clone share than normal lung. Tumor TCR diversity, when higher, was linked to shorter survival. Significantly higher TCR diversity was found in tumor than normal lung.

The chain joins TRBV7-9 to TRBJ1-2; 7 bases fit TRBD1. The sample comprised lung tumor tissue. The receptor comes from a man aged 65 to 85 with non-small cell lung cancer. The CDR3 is CASRLDAGGHYGYTF. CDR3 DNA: TGTGCCAGCAGATTAGACGCAGGGGGACACTATGGCTACACCTTC.